This T cell receptor beta chain was obtained from a study of CD8+ T cells in alopecia areata. The study's findings and limits: Many expanded lesional clones persisted in scalp and blood during tofacitinib. Tofacitinib significantly lowered scalp clonality and expanded CD8+ clones among the top 100.

Treatment meaning: oral pan-JAK inhibitor, 5-10 mg twice daily. Both peripheral blood and punch biopsies of lesional scalp skin were obtained from patients who had alopecia areata. PBMCs, the starting material, were the source of sorted CD4+ and CD8+ T cells. Sequencing relied on a cDNA template that was reverse transcribed from extracted RNA. TCRdb keeps only in-frame clones here, not all; method: immunoSEQ multiplex PCR. The sample consists of some 130,000 clones, approximately 53% of them appearing once. This CDR3 region has 11 residues. The V and J ends lost 8 bases and 0 bases respectively, with 4 bases between them. CDR1 is SNHLY and CDR2 is FYNNEI in the germline V gene. This clone was recorded many times. The antigen remains undetermined.

The sample here was CD4+ T cells sorted from blood, taken at week 4, from a patient treated with tofacitinib. The source of this sequence is a human donor with alopecia areata. This chain connects TRBV2 to TRBJ1-1, with D unclear. The CDR3 region has the DNA TGTGCCAGCGTGATGAACACTGAAGCTTTCTTT. Translated: CASVMNTEAFF.